In its sample, the clone carrying this T cell receptor (beta chain) was seen many times. Its target is not known. This entry is derived from a study of T-cell reconstitution after alpha-beta-depleted transplantation in children. General observations from the study: Newly generated T cells supplied most T-cell counts and diversity one year post-transplant.

Researchers prepared the TCRbeta library using unique molecular identifiers, the study reports. TCRdb re-called the PCR reads with MiXCR, one entry per CDR3 protein. The sample includes approximately 490,000 distinct CDR3 sequences, over 9.5% of them seen just once. Trimming pared 4 bases from V and 4 bases from J, leaving 7 bases between. CDR3 size: 11 residues. The V gene's germline CDR1 is SQVTM and CDR2 ANQGSEA. The material sequenced was PBMCs, taken before TCRalphabeta/CD19-depleted stem cell transplant. The chain is built from TRBV29-1 and TRBJ1-1; D might be TRBD1 (5 bases). The TCR originated in a child aged 2-15 years with inherited bone marrow failure, due to receive a stem cell transplant. This CDR3 reads CSVVRATEAFF. Written as DNA, the CDR3 is TGCAGCGTTGTCAGGGCCACTGAAGCTTTCTTT.